The next 16 T cell receptor beta chains were all read from a single sample in a study of T cell responses to AZD1222 COVID-19 vaccine. The repertoire was sequenced with immunoSEQ multiplex PCR; TCRdb's copy has only in-frame clones and lacks some. This sample carries over 150,000 clones, roughly 94% of them seen once, and the ten largest clones take about 4.5%. The sample here was peripheral blood, taken on day 0 of MenACWY control vaccination. The source of these receptors is an adult in good health.

The chain is built from TRBV9 and TRBJ2-2; D is perhaps TRBD2 (6 bases). The CDR3 contains 16 residues. From germline, CDR1 is SGDLS and CDR2 YYNGEE. V dropped 0 bases and J dropped 1 base, with 10 bases sitting between them. DNA for the CDR3: TGTGCCAGCAGCGTAGGGGGGACTTGGAACACCGGGGAGCTGTTTTTT. Its protein is CASSVGGTWNTGELFF.

This clone came up once. The rearrangement joins TRBV10-1 to TRBJ2-1; a weak D match, TRBD2 (6 bases). The CDR3 totals 16 residues. V shed 3 bases and J shed 7 bases, with 19 bases lying between them. In germline, CDR1 is WNHNN, CDR2 SYGVQD (reference sequence). The CDR3 coding sequence is TGCGCCAGCAGTGAAAGCGGGCTAAGACCTGGGAATGAGCAGTTCTTC. Translated: CASSESGLRPGNEQFF.

The rearrangement links TRBV28 to TRBJ2-4, with D maybe TRBD1 (5 bases). V gave up 5 bases and J gave up 1 base, with 18 bases separating them. The CDR3 loop spans 17 amino acids. From germline, CDR1 is MDHEN and CDR2 SYDVKM. CDR3 protein: CASSPSTVNVAKNIQYF. In DNA, the CDR3 is TGTGCCAGCAGTCCGTCGACAGTTAATGTTGCCAAAAACATTCAGTACTTC.

The V call is TRBV10-3, the J call TRBJ1-2; TRBD1 matches 8 bases. This CDR3 is built from 14 residues. Germline loops: CDR1 ENHRY, CDR2 SYGVKD. J lost 0 bases, V lost 6 bases, and 3 bases had no gene match. The chain's CDR3 is CAIRTGATNYGYTF. CDR3 DNA: TGTGCCATCAGGACAGGGGCCACTAACTATGGCTACACCTTC.

The chain employs TRBV4-1 and TRBJ2-5; TRBD1 agrees at 7 bases. The CDR3 consists of 14 residues. J lost 10 bases, V lost 3 bases, and 11 bases had no gene match. The germline gives CDR1 MGHRA, CDR2 YSYEKL. The CDR3 nucleotides are TGCGCCAGCAGCCAGCCCGGACAGGCTGGGGGCCAGTACTTC. It is translated as CASSQPGQAGGQYF.

V usage is TRBV7-3 and J usage is TRBJ2-7, with D possibly being TRBD1 (6 bases). V dropped 0 bases and J dropped 3 bases, with 6 bases sitting between them. The CDR3 consists of 13 residues. Germline loops: CDR1 SGHTA, CDR2 FQGTGA. The CDR3 DNA reads TGTGCCAGCAGCTTAACAGGGGGCTACGAGCAGTACTTC. As protein: CASSLTGGYEQYF.

This clone was recorded only once. V gene TRBV18 combines with J gene TRBJ2-5; unclear D gene. There are 14 residues in the CDR3. V lost 3 bases and J 2 bases, leaving 10 bases between the germline ends. CDR1 and CDR2 from the germline V gene are KGHSH and LQKENI. The CDR3 spells CASSPPEQQETQYF. The DNA for the CDR3 is TGTGCCAGCTCACCGCCGGAGCAACAAGAGACCCAGTACTTC.

This clone was seen once. The CDR3 sequence is CATSDPTGGLYNEQFF. In DNA form, the CDR3 reads TGTGCCACCAGTGATCCTACAGGGGGCCTCTACAATGAGCAGTTCTTC. This chain joins TRBV24-1 and TRBJ2-1, with 9 nucleotides matching TRBD1. Looked up from germline, CDR1 is KGHDR and CDR2 is SFDVKD. J was trimmed by 3 bases and V by 3 bases; bases with no gene match: 5. The CDR3 covers 16 residues.

The V gene is TRBV9, the J gene TRBJ1-1; D gene unclear. The germline V gene has CDR1 SGDLS and CDR2 YYNGEE. Trimming took 2 bases from V and 1 from J, leaving 9 bases between them. The CDR3 has 14 amino acids. CDR3 sequence (DNA): TGTGCCAGCAGCGTTACGGGATCGAACACTGAAGCTTTCTTT. It codes for CASSVTGSNTEAFF.

This clone was seen a single time. V is TRBV7-2 and J is TRBJ1-2, with TRBD1 as a possible D gene (6 bases). The CDR3 is made up of 16 amino acids. The germline gives CDR1 SGHTA, CDR2 FQGNSA. Trimming took off 0 bases at V and 4 bases at J, with 15 bases between the two ends. The CDR3 sequence: CASSLAGGGGTYGYTF. CDR3 DNA: TGTGCCAGCAGCTTAGCGGGGGGCGGAGGGACCTATGGCTACACCTTC.

V usage is TRBV7-3 and J usage is TRBJ2-2; D is possibly TRBD1 or TRBD2 (5 bases each). Trimming took 3 bases from V and 9 from J, leaving 14 bases between them. The V gene's germline CDR1 is SGHTA and CDR2 FQGTGA. There are 14 residues in the CDR3. The CDR3 nucleotides are TGTGCCAGCAGCTTGACCTTCCGGGACCGGGAGCTGTTTTTT. Amino acids: CASSLTFRDRELFF.

The V call is TRBV3-1 (or the pseudogene TRBV3-2), the J call TRBJ2-1; a weak D match, TRBD2 (6 bases). CDR1 and CDR2 (germline): LGHDT, YNNKEL (reference sequence). V lost 0 bases and J lost 10, with 19 bases in between. This CDR3 has 16 amino acids. CDR3 sequence: CASSQDLPGAAGEQFF. Written as DNA, the CDR3 is TGTGCCAGCAGCCAAGATTTGCCGGGAGCGGCAGGAGAGCAGTTCTTC.

The chain uses TRBV6-5 and TRBJ1-3; D not certain. V lost 0 bases to trimming and J lost 9 bases, with 15 bases between them. There are 15 residues in the CDR3. The germline V gene has CDR1 MNHEY and CDR2 SVGAGI. CDR3: CASSYSSGRGGTIYF. The CDR3, as DNA: TGTGCCAGCAGTTACTCATCAGGTCGGGGAGGCACCATATATTTT.

The rearrangement joins TRBV6-1 to TRBJ1-1, with D tentatively TRBD1 (6 bases). V lost 3 bases and J lost 1, with 9 bases in between. The CDR3 length is 14 residues. Germline values: CDR1 MNHNS, CDR2 SASEGT. The CDR3: CASSEAGANTEAFF. In DNA, the CDR3 is TGTGCCAGCAGTGAGGCAGGGGCGAACACTGAAGCTTTCTTT.

The chain couples TRBV29-1 to TRBJ1-3; D unresolved. Germline V gene sequence: CDR1 SQVTM, CDR2 ANQGSEA. This CDR3 spans 11 amino acids. This CDR3 reads CTGSSGNTIYF. The CDR3 DNA reads TGCACTGGGAGCTCTGGAAACACCATATATTTT.

This chain links TRBV12-5 with TRBJ2-7; perhaps TRBD1 as D (5 bases). V lost 0 bases, J lost 2 bases, and 17 bases lay in between. CDR1 LGHNT and CDR2 FRNRAP come from the germline V gene. The CDR3 length is 17 residues. CDR3 sequence (DNA): TGTGCTAGTGGTTTGGTACCGAGAAGGGGCTTTACCTACGAGCAGTACTTC. Protein: CASGLVPRRGFTYEQYF.